Below, 15 T cell receptor beta chains from the same sample are listed, as sequenced in a study of CD8 T cell repertoires and HIV-1 epitope variants. The protocol was immunoSEQ multiplex PCR, while the TCRdb copy is restricted to in-frame clones and leaves out a portion. The sample includes some 5,500 clones, around 64% of them seen just once. These receptors lack a known antigen. The sample was cultured CD8+ T cells derived from PBMCs. These receptors were collected from a male donor with HIV.

The genes are TRBV4-1 and TRBJ2-1; D remains ambiguous. The CDR3 spans 15 residues. Per the germline V gene, CDR1 is MGHRA and CDR2 is YSYEKL. V was shortened by 0 bases and J by 2 bases, with 8 bases between the two germline ends. The CDR3 nucleotides are TGCGCCAGCAGCCAAGATCGCCTAGCCTACAATGAGCAGTTCTTC. It specifies CASSQDRLAYNEQFF.

The chain has TRBV7-6 and TRBJ1-4, with TRBD1 matching over 12 bases. The CDR3 consists of 17 residues. Germline V gene data show CDR1 as SGHVS and CDR2 as FNYEAQ. V shed 5 bases, J shed 1 base, and the junction held 5 bases outside the gene matches. The CDR3 here is CASSPGTGGLTNEKLFF. The DNA for the CDR3 is TGTGCCAGCAGCCCGGGGACAGGGGGCTTAACTAATGAAAAACTGTTTTTT.

This chain joins TRBV6-5 and TRBJ2-7; possibly TRBD1 for D (6 bases). The germline gives CDR1 MNHEY, CDR2 SVGAGI. The CDR3 is 12 residues long. V was shortened by 9 bases and J by 4 bases, with 13 bases between the two germline ends. CDR3 loop: CASREQGYEQYF. The CDR3 nucleotides read TGTGCCAGTCGCGAACAGGGTTACGAGCAGTACTTC.

The genes are TRBV28 and TRBJ1-1; maybe TRBD1 (6 bases). Germline V lookup: CDR1 MDHEN, CDR2 SYDVKM. This CDR3 contains 14 residues. Trimming pared 4 bases from V and 7 bases from J, leaving 16 bases between. The CDR3, as DNA: TGTGCCAGCAGTTACGAGACAGGCTCGATTGAAGCTTTCTTT. Encoded protein: CASSYETGSIEAFF. Full variable domain (outside the CDR3, taken from reference TRBV28 and TRBJ1-1): DVKVTQSSRYLVKRTGEKVFLECVQDMDHENMFWYRQDPGLGLRLIYFSYDVKMKEKGDIPEGYSVSREKKERFSLILESASTNQTSMYLCASSYETGSIEAFFGQGTRLTVV.

Here the CDR3 reads CASRSPSGGAKLSTDTQYF. In nucleotides, the CDR3 is TGTGCCAGCAGGTCCCCTAGCGGGGGGGCCAAATTAAGCACAGATACGCAGTATTTT. The V call is TRBV7-9, the J call TRBJ2-3, with 12 bases that match TRBD2. V shed 6 bases, J shed 0 bases, and the junction held 13 bases outside the gene matches. The CDR3 is made up of 19 amino acids. In germline, CDR1 is SEHNR, CDR2 FQNEAQ (reference sequence). The whole variable domain, remainder taken from reference TRBV7-9 and TRBJ2-3, is DTGVSQNPRHKITKRGQNVTFRCDPISEHNRLYWYRQTLGQGPEFLTYFQNEAQLEKSRLLSDRFSAERPKGSFSTLEIQRTEQGDSAMYLCASRSPSGGAKLSTDTQYFGPGTRLTVL.

The chain has TRBV4-1 and TRBJ2-7; 8 nucleotides line up with TRBD1. The CDR3 runs to 15 residues. The germline gives CDR1 MGHRA, CDR2 YSYEKL. V gave up 1 base and J gave up 0 bases; unmatched junction bases: 2. The CDR3 spells CASSQGQGISYEQYF. Written as DNA, the CDR3 is TGCGCCAGCAGCCAAGGACAGGGGATCTCCTACGAGCAGTACTTC.

In this sample, this clone turned up a few times. V gene TRBV7-9 combines with J gene TRBJ2-1, with no clear D. V was trimmed by 3 bases and J by 3 bases, leaving 6 bases between them. CDR1 is SEHNR and CDR2 is FQNEAQ in the germline V gene (reference sequence). The CDR3 has 13 residues. Here the CDR3 reads CASSLDGYNEQFF. The CDR3 nucleotides are TGTGCCAGCAGCTTGGACGGCTACAATGAGCAGTTCTTC.

This clone is categorized as medium-sized. The V call is TRBV19, the J call TRBJ2-2, with D unresolved. The CDR3 loop spans 16 amino acids. Trimming took 0 bases from V and 1 from J, leaving 9 bases between them. The V gene's germline CDR1 is LNHDA and CDR2 SQIVND (reference sequence). This chain's CDR3 is CASSIDLRGNTGELFF. The CDR3 nucleotides read TGTGCCAGTAGTATAGATCTTCGTGGGAACACCGGGGAGCTGTTTTTT. The variable domain in full, completed from reference TRBV19 and TRBJ2-2, reads DGGITQSPKYLFRKEGQNVTLSCEQNLNHDAMYWYRQDPGQGLRLIYYSQIVNDFQKGDIAEGYSVSREKKESFPLTVTSAQKNPTAFYLCASSIDLRGNTGELFFGEGSRLTVL.

The V and J genes are TRBV9 and TRBJ1-6, with TRBD1 matching 8 bases. Germline CDR1 is SGDLS and CDR2 is YYNGEE. The V gene end was trimmed by 3 bases and the J gene end by 7 bases; junction bases not matched to a gene: 6. The CDR3 is 15 amino acids. Here the CDR3 reads CASSARTGTNSPLHF. The CDR3 nucleotides read TGTGCCAGCAGCGCCCGGACAGGGACGAATTCACCCCTCCACTTT.

In DNA, the CDR3 is TGTGCCAGCAGCTTAGCGACAGGCCTAGGTCAAGAGACCCAGTACTTC. This encodes CASSLATGLGQETQYF. The chain links TRBV7-2 to TRBJ2-5, with D possibly TRBD1 on 6 matching bases. Per the germline V gene, CDR1 is SGHTA and CDR2 is FQGNSA. This CDR3 spans 16 amino acids. Trimming removed 0 bases from V and 2 bases from J, with 13 bases in between.

This clone showed up just a few times. The gene calls are TRBV9 and TRBJ1-1; D possibly corresponds to TRBD1 (5 bases). Germline V gene data show CDR1 as SGDLS and CDR2 as YYNGEE. Trimming took off 4 bases at V and 2 bases at J, with 15 bases between the two ends. The CDR3 length is 15 residues. CDR3 in amino acids: CASSPAGTGNTEAFF. DNA of the CDR3: TGTGCCAGCAGCCCCGCAGGGACGGGTAACACTGAAGCTTTCTTT.

The genes are TRBV5-6 and TRBJ2-1; D possibly corresponds to TRBD2 (6 bases). Trimming stripped 4 bases from V and 4 bases from J, with 15 bases between. The CDR3 extends over 15 amino acids. The germline gives CDR1 SGHDT, CDR2 YYEEEE. CDR3 DNA sequence: TGTGCCAGCAGCCCCCGGGACTGGGGGTACAATGAGCAGTTCTTC. It translates to CASSPRDWGYNEQFF.

This chain joins TRBV4-1 and TRBJ2-1; 9 bases align to TRBD2. J gave up 4 bases and V 0 bases, and 7 bases lay outside the gene matches. CDR3 length equals 17 residues. The V gene's germline CDR1 is MGHRA and CDR2 YSYEKL. CDR3 region: CASSQDRPSGVYNEQFF. Written as DNA, the CDR3 is TGCGCCAGCAGCCAAGACCGCCCTAGCGGGGTTTACAATGAGCAGTTCTTC.

The V and J genes are TRBV2 and TRBJ1-5; the D gene is possibly TRBD1 (6 bases). This CDR3 has 15 amino acids. Germline CDR1 reads SNHLY; CDR2 reads FYNNEI. Trimming pared 8 bases from V and 4 bases from J, leaving 18 bases between. The CDR3 loop reads CASDEGVTLNQPQHF. CDR3 nucleotides: TGTGCCAGCGATGAGGGGGTCACCCTAAATCAGCCCCAGCATTTT.

The V gene is TRBV29-1, the J gene TRBJ2-5; D not resolved. The ends were cut back, 6 bases at V and 2 bases at J, with 10 bases in the middle. This CDR3 comprises 12 residues. Germline values: CDR1 SQVTM, CDR2 ANQGSEA. CDR3 bases: TGCAGCGTCGCGGATGCTCAAGAGACCCAGTACTTC. This sequence encodes CSVADAQETQYF.